The entry below describes one TCR beta chain. CDR3 size: 18 residues. Looked up from germline, CDR1 is GTSNPN and CDR2 is SVGIG (reference sequence). Trimming took 4 bases from V and 1 from J; bases not matched to a gene: 17. This sample was taken from a study of blood T cell repertoires in COVID-19. Study-wide context: Acute and convalescent COVID-19 samples came from the United States, Italy and Spain. T cells, B-cell-depleted T cells, or PBMCs provided the cDNA or gDNA that served as material.

Per the original data handling: Nucleated cell number was recorded as an estimate derived from reference gene primer amplification. Sequencing used immunoSEQ multiplex PCR; TCRdb keeps in-frame clones, though not all of them. That table supplies the V and J calls and clone size; D and trimming were determined from the DNA. This table holds 70,000 to 95,000 clones, approximately 92% found once. The rearrangement joins TRBV30 to TRBJ1-1; 8 nucleotides match TRBD1. The receptor's source is a woman in her sixties or seventies with active COVID-19. The sequencing input was peripheral blood. Here the CDR3 DNA reads TGTGCCTGGAACGGACGTCACAGGGGGTTGCTGAGGAACACTGAAGCTTTCTTT. Its translation is CAWNGRHRGLLRNTEAFF.